The 29 T cell receptor beta chains below come from one sample, sequenced in a study of blood T cell repertoires in COVID-19. Profiled with immunoSEQ multiplex PCR; TCRdb holds only in-frame clones, not every one. The sample lists more than 85,000 clones, roughly nine tenths occurring once. Sequencing input: peripheral blood. Source of these receptors: a man between 60 and 75 years old with acute or convalescent COVID-19.

V gene TRBV30 combines with J gene TRBJ1-6; 8 positions match TRBD1. CDR1 is GTSNPN and CDR2 is SVGIG in the germline V gene (reference sequence). This CDR3 has 18 residues. J gave up 6 bases and V 0 bases, and 13 bases lay outside the gene matches. CDR3 sequence (DNA): TGTGCCTGGAGTGTATGGAGGGGCCAGGGGGCCGTTAATTCACCCCTCCACTTT. Residues: CAWSVWRGQGAVNSPLHF.

The chain employs TRBV2 and TRBJ1-3; D is possibly TRBD1 (5 bases). Germline lookup yields CDR1 SNHLY and CDR2 FYNNEI. This CDR3 contains 18 residues. V gave up 4 bases and J gave up 3 bases, with 22 bases separating them. This chain's CDR3 is CASSGGGPDQPGGNTIYF. Here the CDR3 DNA reads TGTGCCAGCAGTGGGGGGGGACCGGACCAACCAGGTGGAAACACCATATATTTT.

The rearrangement joins TRBV7-8 to TRBJ2-3; D is unclear. The CDR3 has 16 residues. Germline V gene lookup returns CDR1 SGHVS and CDR2 FQNEAQ. The V end was cut by 4 bases, the J end by 0 bases, with 14 bases between. The CDR3 DNA reads TGTGCCAGCAGCTCCAACCCTAGATCTAGCACAGATACGCAGTATTTT. Amino acid sequence: CASSSNPRSSTDTQYF.

The genes are TRBV28 and TRBJ1-4, with a tentative D call TRBD1 (5 bases). Germline V gene lookup returns CDR1 MDHEN and CDR2 SYDVKM. This CDR3 is built from 17 residues. Trimming stripped 0 bases from V and 5 bases from J, with 16 bases between. The CDR3 sequence is CASSLWGRGRLNEKLFF. CDR3 sequence (DNA): TGTGCCAGCAGTTTATGGGGGCGGGGCAGACTAAATGAAAAACTGTTTTTT.

The J gene is TRBJ2-1, the V gene TRBV6-5; TRBD2 agrees at 10 bases. The CDR3 loop spans 15 amino acids. Trimming at V came to 7 bases and at J to 4 bases, leaving 7 bases not matched to a gene. CDR1 MNHEY and CDR2 SVGAGI come from the germline V gene. CDR3 loop: CASIPGLAQYNEQFF. CDR3 coding DNA: TGTGCCAGCATCCCGGGACTAGCGCAGTACAATGAGCAGTTCTTC.

The V and J genes are TRBV9 and TRBJ2-7; 9 nucleotides align to TRBD2. The CDR3 totals 15 residues. Germline V gene lookup returns CDR1 SGDLS and CDR2 YYNGEE. The junction had 3 bases not matched to a gene; V was cut back by 0 bases and J by 2 bases. The CDR3: CASSVGAGGTYEQYF. DNA for the CDR3: TGTGCCAGCAGCGTAGGAGCGGGAGGAACCTACGAGCAGTACTTC.

A few counts support this clone. The chain couples TRBV7-9 to TRBJ2-7; possible D gene TRBD1, 5 bases. The germline V gene has CDR1 SEHNR and CDR2 FQNEAQ (reference sequence). The CDR3 has 16 amino acids. Trimming pared 1 base from V and 0 bases from J, leaving 13 bases between. The CDR3 loop is CASSLVETGSSYEQYF. The CDR3 DNA sequence: TGTGCCAGCAGCTTAGTGGAAACAGGCTCCTCCTACGAGCAGTACTTC.

This chain links TRBV29-1 with TRBJ2-1; 8 positions agree with TRBD2. CDR1 is SQVTM and CDR2 is ANQGSEA in the germline V gene. The CDR3 runs to 16 residues. Losses at the gene ends were 4 bases for V and 0 bases for J; bases not matched to a gene: 8. The CDR3 sequence: CSVARGGRGSYNEQFF. The CDR3 DNA reads TGCAGCGTTGCCCGCGGGGGGCGGGGCTCCTACAATGAGCAGTTCTTC.

This sequence joins TRBV6-5 and TRBJ1-3, with a weak D call TRBD1 (5 bases). The CDR3 loop spans 16 amino acids. CDR1 and CDR2 from the germline V gene are MNHEY and SVGAGI. V lost 2 bases to trimming and J lost 0 bases, with 11 bases between them. The CDR3 sequence is CASSYERQSSGNTIYF. The CDR3, as DNA: TGTGCCAGCAGTTACGAGCGACAGAGCTCTGGAAACACCATATATTTT.

The chain uses TRBV2 and TRBJ2-5; 9 nucleotides match TRBD1. V gave up 6 bases and J gave up 5 bases; unmatched junction bases: 7. CDR3 length: 14 amino acids. In germline, CDR1 is SNHLY, CDR2 FYNNEI. CDR3 residues: CASSDRGIGETQYF. The CDR3 nucleotides are TGTGCCAGCAGCGACAGGGGGATTGGGGAGACCCAGTACTTC.

This clone occurred once. V gene TRBV25-1 combines with J gene TRBJ1-5; D remains ambiguous. This CDR3 contains 14 residues. CDR1 and CDR2 (germline): MGHDK, SYGVNS. Between the trimmed V and J ends, which lost 1 base and 8 bases, there was a span of 12 bases. The CDR3 sequence is CASSESLVGEPQHF. The CDR3 DNA follows: TGTGCCAGCAGTGAATCCCTGGTTGGAGAGCCCCAGCATTTT. Complete variable domain (other parts from reference TRBV25-1 and TRBJ1-5): EADIYQTPRYLVIGTGKKITLECSQTMGHDKMYWYQQDPGMELHLIHYSYGVNSTEKGDLSSESTVSRIRTEHFPLTLESARPSHTSQYLCASSESLVGEPQHFGDGTRLSIL.

This chain connects TRBV7-8 to TRBJ1-1, with TRBD1 matching 8 bases. With 4 bases clipped from V and 5 bases from J, the junction kept 9 bases outside the gene matches. CDR3 length: 15 residues. The germline CDR1 and CDR2 sequences are SGHVS and FQNEAQ. The CDR3 is CASSSPQTGETEAFF. Here the CDR3 DNA reads TGTGCCAGCAGCTCCCCCCAGACAGGGGAAACTGAAGCTTTCTTT.

The V call is TRBV19, the J call TRBJ1-2; the match to TRBD1 covers 7 bases. Germline CDR1 is LNHDA and CDR2 is SQIVND (reference sequence). Trimming removed 6 bases from V and 4 bases from J; junction bases left unmatched: 20. This CDR3 comprises 18 residues. The CDR3 DNA sequence: TGTGCCAGTAGCCCCCGGCTGGGACAGTCCTTTTCGGGCTATGGCTACACCTTC. It specifies CASSPRLGQSFSGYGYTF.

The rearrangement links TRBV6-1 to TRBJ1-4; D is unresolved. The V end was cut by 2 bases, the J end by 0 bases, with 16 bases between. CDR3 length: 18 amino acids. From germline, CDR1 is MNHNS and CDR2 SASEGT. CDR3 sequence reads: CASSENLRGRTTNEKLFF. The DNA of the CDR3 is TGTGCCAGCAGTGAAAATTTAAGAGGGAGAACAACTAATGAAAAACTGTTTTTT.

The J gene is TRBJ2-1, the V gene TRBV7-6; 10 bases are a match to TRBD2. Trimming took 2 bases from V and 10 from J; bases not matched to a gene: 8. Looked up from germline, CDR1 is SGHVS and CDR2 is FNYEAQ. This CDR3 contains 15 residues. The DNA of the CDR3 is TGTGCCAGCAGCTTAAGGTTAGCGGGAGGTGGGGAGCAGTTCTTC. It is translated as CASSLRLAGGGEQFF.

V usage is TRBV10-3 and J usage is TRBJ2-1; 7 bases map to TRBD1. J lost 7 bases, V lost 6 bases, and 9 bases had no gene match. The germline gives CDR1 ENHRY, CDR2 SYGVKD. The CDR3 totals 14 residues. In nucleotides, the CDR3 is TGTGCCATCAGCACCGGGACAGCTCGAAATGAGCAGTTCTTC. This codes for CAISTGTARNEQFF.

The rearrangement links TRBV30 to TRBJ1-3, with TRBD1 as a possible D gene (5 bases). V gave up 4 bases and J gave up 4 bases, with 14 bases separating them. The CDR3 covers 14 residues. Germline CDR1 reads GTSNPN; CDR2 reads SVGIG (reference sequence). The CDR3 here is CAWTVGGVGNTIYF. In DNA, the CDR3 is TGTGCCTGGACCGTGGGGGGGGTCGGAAACACCATATATTTT.

The V and J genes are TRBV2 and TRBJ1-2; D remains unclear. The CDR3 consists of 11 residues. Germline-derived CDR1 and CDR2 are SNHLY and FYNNEI. Trimming removed 5 bases at V and 6 bases at J, with 7 bases between. The CDR3 coding sequence is TGTGCCAGCAGTCGTTCTGATGGCTACACCTTC. Its protein is CASSRSDGYTF. Complete variable domain (other parts from reference TRBV2 and TRBJ1-2): EPEVTQTPSHQVTQMGQEVILRCVPISNHLYFYWYRQILGQKVEFLVSFYNNEISEKSEIFDDQFSVERPDGSNFTLKIRSTKLEDSAMYFCASSRSDGYTFGSGTRLTVV.

The chain couples TRBV24-1 to TRBJ2-1, with TRBD1 identical over 8 bases. With 0 bases clipped from V and 7 bases from J, the junction kept 7 bases outside the gene matches. CDR1 is KGHDR and CDR2 is SFDVKD in the germline V gene. This CDR3 is 16 amino acids long. The CDR3 nucleotides are TGTGCCACCAGTGATTTGGGGGGACAGGTCGAGAATGAGCAGTTCTTC. It yields the protein CATSDLGGQVENEQFF.

The chain couples TRBV23-1 to TRBJ2-4; 9 nucleotides match TRBD2. TRBV23-1 carries the ORF label, with uncertain function. The CDR3 spans 21 residues. The V and J ends lost 2 bases and 1 base, in that order; junction bases with no gene match: 18. In DNA, the CDR3 is TGCGCCAGCAGTCAACCCCAACTGACTAGCGGCGGTGACCCGGCCAAAAACATTCAGTACTTC. It encodes CASSQPQLTSGGDPAKNIQYF.

This chain joins TRBV6-5 and TRBJ1-2, with D perhaps matching TRBD1 (6 bases). Germline V lookup: CDR1 MNHEY, CDR2 SVGAGI. V shed 0 bases and J shed 7 bases, with 9 bases lying between them. The CDR3 totals 13 residues. In DNA form, the CDR3 reads TGTGCCAGCAGTTACTCCGAGGGGGTTGGCTACACCTTC. Its protein is CASSYSEGVGYTF.

This chain links TRBV28 with TRBJ2-7, with 11 bases fitting TRBD2. The CDR3 is made up of 15 amino acids. Germline values: CDR1 MDHEN, CDR2 SYDVKM. The J segment lost 3 bases and the V segment lost 8 bases, leaving 9 bases of the junction unmatched. CDR3 loop: CASGLAGGPNYEQYF. The DNA of the CDR3 is TGTGCCAGCGGGTTAGCGGGAGGGCCTAACTACGAGCAGTACTTC.

The chain links TRBV5-3 to TRBJ1-1, with D perhaps matching TRBD1 (6 bases). TRBV5-3 is placed among ORFs of uncertain function. V was pared by 2 bases and J by 8 bases, with 13 bases between. The CDR3 contains 13 residues. The chain's CDR3 is CARSFHYREEAFF. CDR3 nucleotide sequence: TGTGCCAGAAGCTTCCACTACAGGGAAGAAGCTTTCTTT.

This rearrangement joins TRBV20-1 to TRBJ1-1, with a tentative D call TRBD1 (5 bases). This CDR3 has 12 residues. The V end was cut by 3 bases, the J end by 7 bases, with 12 bases between. Germline CDR1 is DFQATT and CDR2 is SNEGSKA (reference sequence). CDR3 sequence (DNA): TGCAGTGCTAGTTTCGGGGGGAGTGAAGCTTTCTTT. This translates into CSASFGGSEAFF.

The chain links TRBV19 to TRBJ2-1; 13 bases map to TRBD2. The J segment lost 10 bases and the V segment lost 5 bases, leaving 5 bases of the junction unmatched. This CDR3 region has 14 residues. Per the germline V gene, CDR1 is LNHDA and CDR2 is SQIVND (reference sequence). Here the CDR3 DNA reads TGTGCCAGTAGTGCCCGGACTAGCGGGGGAGAGCAGTTCTTC. Translating it yields CASSARTSGGEQFF.

The chain combines TRBV6-4 with TRBJ2-2; 10 nucleotides agree with TRBD1. The length of the CDR3 is 14 residues. With 10 bases clipped from V and 8 bases from J, the junction kept 10 bases outside the gene matches. CDR1 and CDR2 (germline): MRHNA, SNTAGT. This CDR3 is CATRQGAQTGELFF. The CDR3 nucleotides read TGTGCCACCCGACAGGGGGCTCAGACGGGGGAGCTGTTTTTT.

The chain uses TRBV18 and TRBJ1-6; D is unresolved. Trimming cost V 1 base and J 10 bases, with 14 bases left between them. CDR1 and CDR2 from the germline V gene are KGHSH and LQKENI. This CDR3 contains 15 residues. CDR3 coding DNA: TGTGCCAGCTCACCACTATCCGGGGTTAGCTCACCCCTCCACTTT. Amino acids: CASSPLSGVSSPLHF.

The gene calls are TRBV28 and TRBJ2-1; 8 nucleotides line up with TRBD2. CDR3 size: 15 residues. Trimming at V came to 8 bases and at J to 7 bases, leaving 13 bases not matched to a gene. Germline V gene data show CDR1 as MDHEN and CDR2 as SYDVKM. CDR3 amino acids: CASGLGAGVLNEQFF. The CDR3 DNA reads as TGTGCCAGCGGCCTCGGAGCGGGAGTTTTGAATGAGCAGTTCTTC.

The chain combines TRBV27 with TRBJ1-2, with 7 bases lining up with TRBD1. The CDR3 is 13 amino acids. From germline, CDR1 is MNHEY and CDR2 SMNVEV (reference sequence). Unmatched junction bases numbered 3, after V lost 3 bases and J lost 5 bases. CDR3 sequence reads: CASSFGDSYGYTF. The CDR3 nucleotides are TGTGCCAGCAGTTTTGGGGACAGTTATGGCTACACCTTC.